The clone carrying this TCR beta chain was detected a few times. Looked up from germline, CDR1 is SQVTM and CDR2 is ANQGSEA. V was cut by 3 bases and J by 8 bases, with 14 bases left in between. The CDR3 consists of 13 residues. This entry is derived from a study of blood T cells in healthy people across ages. The authors ran a second PCR of 7 to 11 cycles using a sample-barcoded 5' primer and a J-beta primer mix. One entry per CDR3 protein, called by TCRdb with MiXCR from the 5' RACE reads. Of about 720,000 distinct CDR3 sequences in the sample, around 25% are singletons; the top ten hold 3% to 4%. The same specimen was also included in a second study, on T cells of mothers and their children. From that paper: Similar effects of thymic selection on TCR recombination output were recorded in related and unrelated pairs. Slightly higher, non-significant overlap characterized related mother-child pairs relative to unrelated pairs.

The TCR originated in a boy aged 5-17 years in good health. This chain uses TRBV29-1 with TRBJ2-1, with D perhaps assigned TRBD1 or TRBD2 (6 bases each). The sequencing sample was made of blood. CDR3 coding DNA: TGCAGCGTTGATGAGGGGGGTAAGGATGAGCAGTTCTTC. Translation: CSVDEGGKDEQFF.